What follows are 31 T cell receptor beta chains derived from one specimen sequenced in a study of vaccination and CD4 T cells after COVID-19. Scientists ran DNA taken from cultured CD4+ T cells through the Oncomine TCR Beta short-read assay for sequencing. TCRdb itself ran the PCR reads through MiXCR, one entry per CDR3 protein. This table has about 11,000 distinct CDR3 sequences, over 25% appearing once. No cognate antigen is known for these TCRs. Treatment specified: roughly 10-day PBMC culture with coronavirus spike peptide pools or control peptides (ViraFEST assay). This material consisted of CD4+ T cells from blood, cultured in vitro, taken after SARS-CoV-2 vaccination. The source of these receptors is a human donor who had recovered from COVID-19.

The V call is TRBV28, the J call TRBJ1-5; D unresolved. Germline-derived CDR1 and CDR2 are MDHEN and SYDVKM. V gave up 4 bases and J gave up 1 base, with 8 bases separating them. The CDR3 extends over 14 amino acids. CDR3 nucleotides: TGTGCCAGCAGTTCCGTCTTGAGCAATCAGCCCCAGCATTTT. This encodes CASSSVLSNQPQHF.

The chain uses TRBV27 and TRBJ2-1; a weak D match, TRBD2 (6 bases). Trimming cost V 4 bases and J 16 bases, with 23 bases left between them. The CDR3 runs 14 residues. Germline-derived CDR1 and CDR2 are MNHEY and SMNVEV (reference sequence). The CDR3 loop is CASSWRRRWEAQFF. In nucleotides, the CDR3 is TGTGCCAGCAGTTGGAGGAGGAGGTGGGAGGCACAATTCTTC.

The rearrangement links TRBV7-2 to TRBJ1-4; 7 bases are a match to TRBD1. The CDR3 totals 12 residues. Germline V CDR1 and CDR2: SGHTA, FQGNSA. The V segment lost 5 bases and the J segment 8 bases; nucleotides outside the gene matches: 2. The CDR3 DNA reads as TGTGCCAGCAGCCTGGACAGGGAAAAACTGTTTTTT. Its translation: CASSLDREKLFF.

In its sample, this clonotype was seen a few times. V is TRBV7-2 and J is TRBJ1-6; D is perhaps TRBD1 (6 bases). The V end lost 4 bases, the J end lost 9 bases, and 10 bases lay between the germline ends. The CDR3 extends over 13 amino acids. The germline V gene has CDR1 SGHTA and CDR2 FQGNSA. CDR3 nucleotides: TGTGCCAGCAGCTATGCAGGGGTTTCACCCCTCCACTTT. Its translation: CASSYAGVSPLHF.

In this sample, this clonotype turned up a few times. CDR3 in DNA: TGTGCCAGTAGTACCGGACTAGCGGGAGGGCTAGCCAAAAACATTCAGTACTTC. This sequence encodes CASSTGLAGGLAKNIQYF. V gene TRBV19 combines with J gene TRBJ2-4, with 15 positions matching TRBD2. V was pared by 4 bases and J by 0 bases, with 4 bases of the junction left unmatched. The CDR3 contains 18 residues. Looked up from germline, CDR1 is LNHDA and CDR2 is SQIVND (reference sequence).

This clonotype was seen a few times. The chain joins TRBV11-2 to TRBJ2-3; D is uncertain. Trimming shortened V by 3 bases and J by 4 bases, and 17 bases separated the two germline ends. The CDR3 is 16 amino acids. CDR1 and CDR2 from the germline V gene are SGHAT and FQNNGV. The CDR3 coding sequence is TGTGCCAGCAGCTTTGATTCGCGACAAGCCGCAGATACGCAGTATTTT. The encoded protein is CASSFDSRQAADTQYF.

The chain joins TRBV4-2 to TRBJ2-5; 7 positions agree with TRBD1. CDR1 is LGHNA, CDR2 YNFKEQ, per germline. CDR3 length equals 14 residues. With 2 bases clipped from V and 5 bases from J, the junction kept 5 bases outside the gene matches. The CDR3 nucleotides read TGTGCCAGCAGCCAAAAACAGGGGCTGGAGACCCAGTACTTC. Translated: CASSQKQGLETQYF.

The chain links TRBV7-2 to TRBJ2-1; 7 nucleotides line up with TRBD2. The V gene end was trimmed by 3 bases and the J gene end by 8 bases; junction bases not matched to a gene: 16. The CDR3 extends over 17 amino acids. Germline CDR1 and CDR2: SGHTA and FQGNSA. CDR3 residues: CASSFQVVGGRADEQFF. The CDR3 bases are TGTGCCAGCAGCTTTCAGGTGGTTGGCGGGAGAGCTGATGAGCAGTTCTTC.

The chain recombines TRBV28 with TRBJ2-7; D gene unclear. V lost 10 bases to trimming and J lost 4 bases, with 14 bases between them. CDR1 and CDR2 from the germline V gene are MDHEN and SYDVKM. The CDR3 loop spans 12 amino acids. Written as DNA, the CDR3 is TGTGCCACCCGGGTACAGAGATACGAGCAGTACTTC. It encodes CATRVQRYEQYF. Looking up the rest from reference TRBV28 and TRBJ2-7 gives the full variable domain: DVKVTQSSRYLVKRTGEKVFLECVQDMDHENMFWYRQDPGLGLRLIYFSYDVKMKEKGDIPEGYSVSREKKERFSLILESASTNQTSMYLCATRVQRYEQYFGPGTRLTVT.

This clonotype was found a few times. The gene calls are TRBV19 and TRBJ2-3, with 9 positions matching TRBD1. There are 18 residues in the CDR3. Germline loops: CDR1 LNHDA, CDR2 SQIVND (reference sequence). With V trimmed by 3 bases and J by 5 bases, 15 bases remained unmatched. The CDR3 reads CASSISRTWDRAVDTQYF. As DNA, the CDR3 is TGTGCCAGTAGTATTTCGAGGACTTGGGACAGGGCCGTAGATACGCAGTATTTT.

This clonotype was detected only a few times. The chain couples TRBV18 to TRBJ2-1; D unclear. CDR3 length equals 15 residues. Germline V gives CDR1 KGHSH, CDR2 LQKENI. The germline V and J ends were trimmed by 2 bases and 0 bases, with 8 bases remaining between them. CDR3 region: CASSPLSSSYNEQFF. CDR3 coding DNA: TGTGCCAGCTCACCATTAAGCTCCTCCTACAATGAGCAGTTCTTC.

The chain uses TRBV20-1 and TRBJ2-1; tentatively, D is TRBD2 (6 bases). Trimming cost V 3 bases and J 1 base, with 7 bases left between them. From germline, CDR1 is DFQATT and CDR2 SNEGSKA (reference sequence). This CDR3 spans 13 amino acids. CDR3 protein: CSASGTSYNEQFF. The CDR3 DNA reads TGCAGTGCTAGCGGGACTTCCTACAATGAGCAGTTCTTC.

Concerning this clonotype: Mismatch with germline at one junction end may stem from a read error. The CDR3 sequence: CTSRSTAATEAFF. The CDR3 bases are TGTACCAGCAGATCGACAGCTGCCACTGAAGCTTTCTTT. The chain links TRBV6-1 to TRBJ1-1; TRBD1 might be the D (5 bases). This CDR3 contains 13 residues. The germline V gene encodes CDR1 MNHNS and CDR2 SASEGT.

The sample holds a few counts of this clonotype. J is TRBJ2-1 and V is TRBV7-3, with unresolved D. Looked up from germline, CDR1 is SGHTA and CDR2 is FQGTGA. The ends were cut back, 1 base at V and 7 bases at J, with 8 bases in the middle. The CDR3 runs to 13 residues. The CDR3 here is CASSLMLANEQFF. The DNA of the CDR3 is TGTGCCAGCAGCTTAATGCTGGCTAATGAGCAGTTCTTC.

This clonotype was seen just once. This rearrangement joins TRBV6-1 to TRBJ1-1; D not resolved. CDR3 length: 14 amino acids. Trimming shortened V by 7 bases and J by 3 bases, and 15 bases separated the two germline ends. Germline CDR1 reads MNHNS; CDR2 reads SASEGT. The CDR3 DNA reads TGTGCCAGCACGAAACAGAGGAGAGACACTGAAGCTTTCTTT. This sequence encodes CASTKQRRDTEAFF.

In its sample, this clonotype was seen a few times. J is TRBJ2-3 and V is TRBV29-1, with D uncertain. This CDR3 is 15 amino acids long. In germline, CDR1 is SQVTM, CDR2 ANQGSEA. The V end lost 0 bases, the J end lost 4 bases, and 14 bases lay between the germline ends. This CDR3 is CSVEDRVEVPDTQYF. The CDR3 nucleotides read TGCAGCGTTGAAGATCGTGTAGAAGTCCCAGATACGCAGTATTTT.

This clonotype was picked up a small number of times. The chain couples TRBV20-1 to TRBJ1-1; D uncertain. The germline V gene has CDR1 DFQATT and CDR2 SNEGSKA (reference sequence). V was trimmed by 1 base and J by 4 bases, leaving 16 bases between them. This CDR3 region has 15 residues. This CDR3 is CSARVVFRAVTEAFF. The CDR3 bases are TGCAGTGCTAGAGTCGTTTTCCGGGCGGTCACTGAAGCTTTCTTT.

By frequency in the sample, this clonotype is medium-sized. This chain joins TRBV7-2 and TRBJ1-2; D remains unclear. Trimming removed 2 bases from V and 1 base from J, with 8 bases in between. Per germline, CDR1 SGHTA and CDR2 FQGNSA. The CDR3 is made up of 14 amino acids. The CDR3 loop is CASSLQSLNYGYTF. In DNA form, the CDR3 reads TGTGCCAGCAGCTTACAGAGTCTTAACTATGGCTACACCTTC.

The CDR3 bases are TGTGCCAGTAGTATTGGGGTTTTCCAGGGAAGCGCTGAAGCTTTCTTT. Amino acids: CASSIGVFQGSAEAFF. The chain combines TRBV19 with TRBJ1-1; D perhaps matches TRBD1 (5 bases). Germline CDR1 and CDR2: LNHDA and SQIVND (reference sequence). The germline V and J ends were trimmed by 3 bases and 6 bases, with 20 bases remaining between them. The CDR3 spans 16 residues.

The chain combines TRBV6-5 with TRBJ2-1, with 9 positions matching TRBD2. Looked up from germline, CDR1 is MNHEY and CDR2 is SVGAGI. V lost 0 bases and J lost 3; bases outside the gene matches: 6. There are 17 residues in the CDR3. This chain's CDR3 is CASSYSGLAGNYNEQFF. CDR3 DNA: TGTGCCAGCAGTTACTCAGGGCTAGCGGGAAACTACAATGAGCAGTTCTTC.

This clonotype was counted only a few times. The J gene is TRBJ2-3, the V gene TRBV28; the D gene is possibly TRBD2 (7 bases). CDR1 is MDHEN, CDR2 SYDVKM, per germline. The CDR3 length is 15 residues. V dropped 9 bases and J dropped 2 bases, with 18 bases sitting between them. The CDR3 reads CASPRGGGYTDTQYF. CDR3 DNA: TGTGCCAGTCCCCGTGGGGGGGGCTACACAGATACGCAGTATTTT. The whole variable domain, filled in from reference TRBV28 and TRBJ2-3, reads DVKVTQSSRYLVKRTGEKVFLECVQDMDHENMFWYRQDPGLGLRLIYFSYDVKMKEKGDIPEGYSVSREKKERFSLILESASTNQTSMYLCASPRGGGYTDTQYFGPGTRLTVL.

The sample holds a few counts of this clonotype. The J gene is TRBJ2-1, the V gene TRBV2; D not resolved. Germline V gene lookup returns CDR1 SNHLY and CDR2 FYNNEI. With 4 bases removed from V and 4 bases from J, the gap between germline ends came to 8 bases. This CDR3 spans 13 amino acids. CDR3 sequence reads: CASSGQFYNEQFF. In nucleotides, the CDR3 is TGTGCCAGCAGTGGGCAGTTTTACAATGAGCAGTTCTTC.

This chain uses TRBV10-3 with TRBJ2-2; D is possibly TRBD1 or TRBD2 (6 bases each). The CDR3 has 17 amino acids. The V end lost 2 bases, the J end lost 3 bases, and 16 bases lay between the germline ends. Looked up from germline, CDR1 is ENHRY and CDR2 is SYGVKD. CDR3 DNA: TGTGCCATCAGTGAGGAGGGGGGCGGTGTACACACCGGGGAGCTGTTTTTT. Translated, it gives CAISEEGGGVHTGELFF.

This clonotype came up a few times. The chain joins TRBV20-1 to TRBJ1-2; D is perhaps TRBD1 (5 bases). This CDR3 region has 14 residues. The ends were cut back, 3 bases at V and 4 bases at J, with 15 bases in the middle. Germline V gene data show CDR1 as DFQATT and CDR2 as SNEGSKA (reference sequence). Here the CDR3 reads CSASSSWGGYGYTF. CDR3 in DNA: TGCAGTGCTAGCTCCTCGTGGGGCGGCTATGGCTACACCTTC.

By share, this clonotype ranks as medium-sized (0.01 to 0.1%). This chain uses TRBV7-2 with TRBJ1-1; the D is unclear. Trimming took off 5 bases at V and 5 bases at J, with 9 bases between the two ends. Germline loops: CDR1 SGHTA, CDR2 FQGNSA. The CDR3 is 12 residues long. The CDR3 sequence: CASSPWGTEAFF. In DNA, the CDR3 is TGTGCCAGCAGCCCGTGGGGTACTGAAGCTTTCTTT.

This clonotype was seen more than once but under ten times. The rearrangement links TRBV6-1 to TRBJ1-3; maybe TRBD1 (5 bases). Germline CDR1 reads MNHNS; CDR2 reads SASEGT. Trimming removed 5 bases at V and 2 bases at J, with 13 bases between. The CDR3 is 15 amino acids. DNA of the CDR3: TGTGCCAGCAGTCCCAGCCGGGGGGCTGGAAACACCATATATTTT. Translating gives CASSPSRGAGNTIYF.

The rearrangement joins TRBV15 to TRBJ2-7; TRBD1 agrees at 7 bases. V trimming: 1 base; J trimming: 3 bases; junction bases outside the gene matches: 9. The CDR3 consists of 16 residues. Germline V lookup: CDR1 LNHNV, CDR2 YYDKDF (reference sequence). The CDR3 reads CATSRGGTVGLYEQYF. As DNA, the CDR3 is TGTGCCACCAGCAGAGGGGGGACAGTAGGCCTCTACGAGCAGTACTTC.

This clonotype has a handful of counts. The chain combines TRBV7-2 with TRBJ2-2; the match to TRBD2 covers 10 bases. The CDR3 totals 15 residues. Trimming cost V 3 bases and J 10 bases; bases outside gene matches: 8. Germline V gene lookup returns CDR1 SGHTA and CDR2 FQGNSA. The CDR3, as DNA: TGTGCCAGCAGCTTGGGACTAGCGCCCCCCCCGGAGCTGTTTTTT. Protein product: CASSLGLAPPPELFF.

The CDR3 sequence: CSARGAWGTEAFF. In DNA, the CDR3 is TGCAGTGCTAGGGGGGCTTGGGGCACTGAAGCTTTCTTT. The chain links TRBV20-1 to TRBJ1-1, with D possibly TRBD1 on 6 matching bases. The CDR3 has 13 residues. The germline CDR1 and CDR2 sequences are DFQATT and SNEGSKA (reference sequence). Between the trimmed V and J ends, which lost 3 bases and 4 bases, there was a span of 12 bases.

The V gene is TRBV29-1, the J gene TRBJ1-1; weak D call: TRBD1 (5 bases). V lost 6 bases, J lost 2 bases, and 13 bases lay in between. The CDR3 covers 13 residues. The germline CDR1 and CDR2 sequences are SQVTM and ANQGSEA. CDR3 protein: CSVTRQTNTEAFF. Written as DNA, the CDR3 is TGCAGCGTAACACGACAGACTAACACTGAAGCTTTCTTT.

A few counts support this clonotype. J is TRBJ1-2 and V is TRBV27, with D perhaps TRBD1 (5 bases). V gave up 3 bases and J gave up 0 bases, with 8 bases separating them. Germline-derived CDR1 and CDR2 are MNHEY and SMNVEV (reference sequence). CDR3 length: 14 residues. The CDR3, as DNA: TGTGCCAGCAGTTTCGGGGGTTCTAACTATGGCTACACCTTC. Residues: CASSFGGSNYGYTF.